This TCR beta chain came from a study of beta chain features in type 1 diabetes. Study results and caveats: Type 1 diabetes patients had moderately but significantly shorter TCRB CDR3s in all four CD4+ subsets.

This CDR3 spans 13 amino acids. V was clipped by 7 bases and J by 1 base, with 8 bases between them. CDR1 and CDR2 (germline): MGHDK, SYGVNS. This clone turned up a few times. Its antigen is undetermined. Expressed TCRB transcripts were sequenced after all isolated RNA was converted to cDNA. Produced via immunoSEQ multiplex PCR; TCRdb's table is partial and in-frame only. Among more than 300,000 clones listed, around 13% were seen once. This sequence was found in a woman between 18 and 29 years old with type 1 diabetes. Specimen: naive CD4+ T cells from blood. The chain is built from TRBV25-1 and TRBJ1-3; D might be TRBD1 (5 bases). The CDR3 nucleotides read TGTGCCAGCACCCCAGGGTCTGGAAACACCATATATTTT. Its translation: CASTPGSGNTIYF.